The entry below describes one T cell receptor beta chain. These data belong to a study of OX40 agonist ivuxolimab in advanced cancers. Study-wide background: Ivuxolimab, an agonistic anti-OX40 (CD134) antibody, was given to patients. Patient treatment consisted of intravenous ivuxolimab administration every 2 weeks at 0.01 to 10 mg/kg. Earlier anti-PD-1, anti-PD-L1 or anti-CTLA-4 therapy was permitted; 30% to 50% had received some.

V lost 5 bases to trimming and J lost 4 bases; unmatched junction nucleotides: 3. The CDR3 spans 15 residues. Germline assignment: CDR1 MNHEY and CDR2 SVGAGI. TCRdb keeps only in-frame clones here, not all; method: immunoSEQ multiplex PCR. Of 65,000 to 95,000 clones in the sample, 80% to 90% were seen once. Sequencing was performed on CD4+ or CD8+ T cells sorted from blood, taken in a trial of the OX40 agonist ivuxolimab. The rearrangement joins TRBV6-5 to TRBJ2-3; 13 bases fit TRBD2. The receptor was isolated from an adult with an advanced solid tumor such as melanoma, head and neck, liver or kidney cancer. This CDR3 reads CASSTSGRVADTQYF. Written as DNA, the CDR3 is TGTGCCAGCAGTACTAGCGGGAGGGTTGCAGATACGCAGTATTTT.